This TCR beta chain originates from a study of blood T cells in healthy people across ages. Through a sample-barcoded 5' primer and a J-beta primer mix, a second PCR was run for roughly 7 to 12 cycles. TCRdb called the 5' RACE reads again in MiXCR, with one record for every CDR3 protein. The data contain 1.5 million to 2 million distinct CDR3 sequences, approximately 39% of them singletons. In its sample, this clonotype was seen a few times. The germline V and J ends were trimmed by 4 bases and 4 bases, with 15 bases remaining between them. The CDR3 spans 15 residues. Material: blood. The clonotype originates from a human donor in good health. This chain joins TRBV12-3 or TRBV12-4 and TRBJ2-3; D uncertain. The DNA of the CDR3 is TGTGCCAGCAGTTGGGTAGCAGATTCGTCAGATACGCAGTATTTT. Protein sequence: CASSWVADSSDTQYF.